This T cell receptor beta chain derives from a study of blood T cell repertoires in COVID-19. Study as a whole: The United States, Italy and Spain provided the acute and convalescent COVID-19 samples. PBMCs, B-cell-depleted T cells, or T cells provided the cDNA or gDNA that made up the material.

Authors' data handling: Estimates of nucleated cell counts were drawn from the amplification of reference gene primers. Libraries were prepared by immunoSEQ multiplex PCR; TCRdb keeps only in-frame clonotypes and omits some of them. V and J calls and clone size follow that table, whereas D and trimming were derived from the DNA. The sample comprises under 200,000 clones, about 85% of which are singletons, and 6% to 7.5% rests with the top ten. The V end lost 2 bases, the J end lost 4 bases, and 11 bases lay between the germline ends. The CDR3 contains 14 residues. The germline CDR1 and CDR2 sequences are LGHDT and YNNKEL (reference sequence). There are a few counts of this clone.

V and J are TRBV3-1 (or the pseudogene TRBV3-2) and TRBJ2-5; perhaps TRBD1 as D (6 bases). The sequencing input was peripheral blood. The clonotype was recovered from a woman aged 80 or over in a cohort sampled during active or convalescent COVID-19. As DNA, the CDR3 is TGTGCCAGCAGCCAATTAACAGGGAGAGAGACCCAGTACTTC. Its protein is CASSQLTGRETQYF.